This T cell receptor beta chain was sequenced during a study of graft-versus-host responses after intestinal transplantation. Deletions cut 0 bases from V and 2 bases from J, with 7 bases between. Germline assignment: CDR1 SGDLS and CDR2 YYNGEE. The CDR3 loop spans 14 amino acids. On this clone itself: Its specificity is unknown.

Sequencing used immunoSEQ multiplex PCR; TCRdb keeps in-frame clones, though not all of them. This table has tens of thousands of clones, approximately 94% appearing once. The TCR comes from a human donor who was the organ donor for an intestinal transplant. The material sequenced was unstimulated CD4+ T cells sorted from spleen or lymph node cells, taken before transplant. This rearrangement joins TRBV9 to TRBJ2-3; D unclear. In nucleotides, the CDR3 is TGTGCCAGCAGCGTAGCGCCCGACACAGATACGCAGTATTTT. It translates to CASSVAPDTDTQYF.